This passage covers 30 T cell receptor beta chains from one sample sequenced in a study of control samples from healthy donors and cancer patients. Sequencing was performed with immunoSEQ multiplex PCR; in TCRdb, only in-frame clones are kept and a portion is missing. The table has 390,000 or so clones, approximately 92% seen once. Sample: PBMCs. The receptors were sampled from a man in his forties or fifties with head and neck cancer.

The gene calls are TRBV6-5 and TRBJ1-6; TRBD1 aligns across 7 bases. This CDR3 contains 14 residues. Unmatched junction bases numbered 6, after V lost 8 bases and J lost 5 bases. Germline V CDR1 and CDR2: MNHEY, SVGAGI. The CDR3: CASGRGTDNSPLHF. DNA of the CDR3: TGTGCCAGCGGGCGGGGGACAGATAATTCACCCCTCCACTTT.

Remarks on this clone: Relative to the germline gene, one junction end is altered; a read error may explain this. The chain joins TRBV11-2 to TRBJ1-1; 11 bases line up with TRBD1. The germline CDR1 and CDR2 sequences are SGHAT and FQNNGV. The CDR3 totals 14 residues. The CDR3: CASSSLVGQGVRTF. In DNA form, the CDR3 reads TGTGCCAGCAGCTCACTGGTGGGACAGGGGGTCCGCACGTTT.

The CDR3 sequence: CASIQTRGQGDHEQYF. The CDR3 DNA reads TGTGCCAGCATCCAGACCCGGGGACAGGGTGACCACGAGCAGTACTTC. The chain carries TRBV2 and TRBJ2-7; 9 bases line up with TRBD1. CDR1 and CDR2 from the germline V gene are SNHLY and FYNNEI. The CDR3 has 16 amino acids. Trimming at V came to 7 bases and at J to 5 bases, leaving 15 bases not matched to a gene.

This clone showed up just once. The rearrangement uses TRBV11-1 and TRBJ1-3; D unclear. This CDR3 has 12 residues. CDR1 SGHAT and CDR2 FQDESV come from the germline V gene (reference sequence). Trimming shortened V by 3 bases and J by 7 bases, and 7 bases separated the two germline ends. CDR3 protein: CASSFSRNTIYF. The DNA for the CDR3 is TGTGCCAGCAGCTTCTCCAGGAACACCATATATTTT.

The chain recombines TRBV6-5 with TRBJ1-1; tentatively, D is TRBD1 (5 bases). Between the trimmed V and J ends, which lost 7 bases and 1 base, there was a span of 13 bases. CDR3 length equals 14 residues. Per the germline V gene, CDR1 is MNHEY and CDR2 is SVGAGI. DNA for the CDR3: TGTGCCAGCAAAGGGAGGGGTGGGAACACTGAAGCTTTCTTT. As protein: CASKGRGGNTEAFF.

This chain uses TRBV5-6 with TRBJ2-7; 11 bases align to TRBD1. The CDR3 is made up of 15 amino acids. Germline loops: CDR1 SGHDT, CDR2 YYEEEE. Losses at the gene ends were 4 bases for V and 4 bases for J; bases not matched to a gene: 7. The CDR3 region has the DNA TGTGCCAGCAGCCACCTCGGGACAGGGGGGTACGAGCAGTACTTC. This codes for CASSHLGTGGYEQYF. Together with reference TRBV5-6 and TRBJ2-7, the CDR3 gives the full variable domain: DAGVTQSPTHLIKTRGQQVTLRCSPKSGHDTVSWYQQALGQGPQFIFQYYEEEERQRGNFPDRFSGHQFPNYSSELNVNALLLGDSALYLCASSHLGTGGYEQYFGPGTRLTVT.

In nucleotides, the CDR3 is TGCGCCAGCAGCCCCGGGACAGGGGGCTTCACTGAAGCTTTCTTT. Its translation is CASSPGTGGFTEAFF. This chain uses TRBV5-1 with TRBJ1-1; 12 bases are a match to TRBD1. Looked up from germline, CDR1 is SGHRS and CDR2 is YFSETQ. This CDR3 comprises 15 residues. The V gene end was trimmed by 4 bases and the J gene end by 4 bases; junction bases not matched to a gene: 5.

The chain carries TRBV11-2 and TRBJ1-5; the D is unclear. This CDR3 has 14 amino acids. The germline gives CDR1 SGHAT, CDR2 FQNNGV. Trimming removed 3 bases at V and 0 bases at J, with 6 bases between. The chain's CDR3 is CASSFTDSNQPQHF. The CDR3 DNA is TGTGCCAGCAGCTTTACAGATAGCAATCAGCCCCAGCATTTT.

The V and J genes are TRBV7-3 and TRBJ1-2; D gene uncertain. Germline-derived CDR1 and CDR2 are SGHTA and FQGTGA. This CDR3 is 14 amino acids long. Between the trimmed V and J ends, which lost 3 bases and 4 bases, there was a span of 12 bases. CDR3 bases: TGTGCCAGCAGCTTGGACCCCCTTGGCTATGGCTACACCTTC. This encodes CASSLDPLGYGYTF.

Regarding this clone: The sample contains more than one DNA sequence encoding this CDR3. The chain joins TRBV19 to TRBJ1-5; D is unresolved. The CDR3 is 15 amino acids. Germline V gene data show CDR1 as LNHDA and CDR2 as SQIVND (reference sequence). V was cut by 1 base and J by 0 bases, with 7 bases left in between. This CDR3 reads CASSIGQSSNQPQHF. The CDR3 DNA sequence: TGTGCCAGTAGTATAGGGCAGTCTAGCAATCAGCCCCAGCATTTT.

The CDR3 DNA is TGCAGCGTGGATTGGGGACAGGTGGGGGAGCAGTACTTC. Its protein is CSVDWGQVGEQYF. The chain has TRBV29-1 and TRBJ2-7; 8 positions match TRBD1. Germline loops: CDR1 SQVTM, CDR2 ANQGSEA. The CDR3 has 13 amino acids. Trimming at V came to 6 bases and at J to 7 bases, leaving 11 bases not matched to a gene.

V gene TRBV9 combines with J gene TRBJ2-7, with D unresolved. Deletions cut 0 bases from V and 4 bases from J, with 8 bases between. The V gene's germline CDR1 is SGDLS and CDR2 YYNGEE. The CDR3 runs 13 residues. This chain's CDR3 is CASSVAASYEQYF. The CDR3 region has the DNA TGTGCCAGCAGCGTAGCGGCTTCATACGAGCAGTACTTC.

This clone turned up a few times. The chain uses TRBV6-5 and TRBJ1-2, with 11 bases that match TRBD1. Germline CDR1 reads MNHEY; CDR2 reads SVGAGI. The CDR3 covers 14 residues. Trimming cost V 5 bases and J 2 bases; bases outside gene matches: 1. The CDR3 loop reads CASSRDRGNYGYTF. As DNA, the CDR3 is TGTGCCAGCAGTCGGGACAGGGGGAACTATGGCTACACCTTC.

The gene calls are TRBV28 and TRBJ2-7; the match to TRBD1 covers 8 bases. Germline V gene sequence: CDR1 MDHEN, CDR2 SYDVKM. With V trimmed by 5 bases and J by 4 bases, 7 bases remained unmatched. This CDR3 region has 14 residues. As DNA, the CDR3 is TGTGCCAGCAGTAACAGGGGGTTTCAATACGAGCAGTACTTC. Residues: CASSNRGFQYEQYF.

The chain has TRBV28 and TRBJ2-7; D is possibly TRBD2 (6 bases). This CDR3 has 12 amino acids. Deletions cut 5 bases from V and 4 bases from J, with 9 bases between. Per the germline V gene, CDR1 is MDHEN and CDR2 is SYDVKM. The CDR3: CASSGGIYEQYF. CDR3 bases: TGTGCCAGCAGTGGGGGGATTTACGAGCAGTACTTC.

This sequence joins TRBV28 and TRBJ1-1, with 9 bases lining up with TRBD1. The CDR3 runs 16 residues. Germline values: CDR1 MDHEN, CDR2 SYDVKM. V lost 5 bases, J lost 2 bases, and 9 bases stayed unmatched. CDR3 DNA sequence: TGTGCCAGCAGTACCGGGACAGGGTATATCAACACTGAAGCTTTCTTT. Protein: CASSTGTGYINTEAFF.

This CDR3 is CAWSKRGEADTQYF. In DNA, the CDR3 is TGTGCCTGGAGTAAAAGGGGGGAGGCAGATACGCAGTATTTT. The genes are TRBV30 and TRBJ2-3; tentatively, D is TRBD1 or TRBD2 (6 bases each). Looked up from germline, CDR1 is GTSNPN and CDR2 is SVGIG (reference sequence). V was trimmed by 2 bases and J by 4 bases, leaving 13 bases between them. CDR3 length: 14 amino acids.

V usage is TRBV3-1 (or the pseudogene TRBV3-2) and J usage is TRBJ1-4; TRBD1 matches at 8 bases. Germline lookup yields CDR1 LGHDT and CDR2 YNNKEL (reference sequence). V shed 0 bases and J 6 bases; nucleotides not matched to a gene: 6. The CDR3 spans 16 residues. Written as DNA, the CDR3 is TGTGCCAGCAGCCAAGAACTCCCACAGGGGGATGAAAAACTGTTTTTT. It translates to CASSQELPQGDEKLFF.

The table lists this clone with a few counts. The genes are TRBV12-5 and TRBJ2-2; D not resolved. The germline V and J ends were trimmed by 0 bases and 1 base, with 6 bases remaining between them. The CDR3 is 15 amino acids. The germline V gene has CDR1 LGHNT and CDR2 FRNRAP. As DNA, the CDR3 is TGTGCTAGTGGTTTGGTACTCGGGAACACCGGGGAGCTGTTTTTT. Amino acid sequence: CASGLVLGNTGELFF.

V is TRBV27 and J is TRBJ2-3; 8 bases match TRBD2. J gave up 3 bases and V 3 bases, and 2 bases lay outside the gene matches. The CDR3 covers 14 residues. CDR1 and CDR2 from the germline V gene are MNHEY and SMNVEV (reference sequence). CDR3 protein: CASSLGLGTDTQYF. DNA for the CDR3: TGTGCCAGCAGTTTGGGACTAGGGACAGATACGCAGTATTTT.

The genes are TRBV5-8 and TRBJ2-2; TRBD2 might be the D (6 bases). V was clipped by 4 bases and J by 3 bases, with 16 bases between them. Germline CDR1 and CDR2: SGHTS and YDEGEE. The CDR3 totals 16 residues. CDR3 residues: CASSPFGGMDTGELFF. CDR3 in DNA: TGTGCCAGCAGCCCCTTTGGGGGGATGGACACCGGGGAGCTGTTTTTT.

The DNA of the CDR3 is TGTGCCAGCAGCTTAGCGGGCGGGAGGACTAGCGGGGGGTCTGAGCAGTTCTTC. It specifies CASSLAGGRTSGGSEQFF. The chain recombines TRBV7-9 with TRBJ2-1, with 14 nucleotides matching TRBD2. Germline CDR1 SEHNR, CDR2 FQNEAQ (reference sequence). CDR3 size: 18 residues. The V and J ends lost 0 bases and 9 bases, in that order; junction bases with no gene match: 10.

This chain links TRBV18 with TRBJ2-5, with TRBD2 identical over 11 bases. Germline CDR1 and CDR2: KGHSH and LQKENI. The CDR3 runs to 14 residues. V dropped 6 bases and J dropped 5; count of bases not matched to a gene: 5. The CDR3, as DNA: TGTGCCAGCTCGACTAGCGGGGAGGGTGAGACCCAGTACTTC. Encoded protein: CASSTSGEGETQYF.

The V gene is TRBV28, the J gene TRBJ1-2, with 7 positions matching TRBD1. Trimming cost V 6 bases and J 1 base; bases outside gene matches: 5. CDR3 length: 14 amino acids. CDR1 and CDR2 (germline): MDHEN, SYDVKM. This CDR3 is CASRYRGNNYGYTF. DNA for the CDR3: TGTGCCAGCAGGTACAGGGGTAATAACTATGGCTACACCTTC.

This chain joins TRBV5-1 and TRBJ2-7; D perhaps matches TRBD2 (6 bases). Germline-derived CDR1 and CDR2 are SGHRS and YFSETQ. Between the trimmed V and J ends, which lost 4 bases and 2 bases, there was a span of 13 bases. This CDR3 has 14 residues. CDR3 amino acids: CASSLGTVPYEQYF. CDR3 bases: TGCGCCAGCAGCCTCGGGACTGTTCCCTACGAGCAGTACTTC.

The rearrangement links TRBV19 to TRBJ2-7, with D unresolved. The CDR3 is 10 residues long. Deletions cut 5 bases from V and 3 bases from J, with 2 bases between. CDR1 LNHDA and CDR2 SQIVND come from the germline V gene (reference sequence). The CDR3 coding sequence is TGTGCCAGTAGTTACTACGAGCAGTACTTC. It specifies CASSYYEQYF.

This rearrangement joins TRBV11-2 to TRBJ2-1; weak D call: TRBD2 (7 bases). There are 16 residues in the CDR3. Deletions cut 7 bases from V and 5 bases from J, with 21 bases between. Germline CDR1 reads SGHAT; CDR2 reads FQNNGV. The CDR3 DNA reads TGTGCCAGCAACCGGGGGGCAGGGCGTGGGGACAATGAGCAGTTCTTC. Translated: CASNRGAGRGDNEQFF.

The chain carries TRBV19 and TRBJ1-2; maybe TRBD1 (5 bases). The CDR3 spans 16 residues. V gave up 4 bases and J gave up 6 bases, with 21 bases separating them. Germline CDR1 is LNHDA and CDR2 is SQIVND (reference sequence). CDR3 DNA: TGTGCCAGTAGTAAGGGCCACAGGACGGTGCTAGATGGCTACACCTTC. The encoded protein is CASSKGHRTVLDGYTF.

The chain combines TRBV6-4 with TRBJ1-2; TRBD1 matches 9 bases. From germline, CDR1 is MRHNA and CDR2 SNTAGT. The J segment lost 4 bases and the V segment lost 6 bases, leaving 9 bases of the junction unmatched. This CDR3 contains 15 residues. The CDR3 DNA is TGTGCCAGCAGCACAGGGACAGGGCAGACCTATGGCTACACCTTC. It specifies CASSTGTGQTYGYTF.

This clone came up many times. The J gene is TRBJ1-2, the V gene TRBV7-3; D ambiguous. The CDR3 contains 13 residues. The germline V and J ends were trimmed by 2 bases and 0 bases, with 4 bases remaining between them. Per germline, CDR1 SGHTA and CDR2 FQGTGA. CDR3 sequence reads: CASSLDTNYGYTF. The CDR3 nucleotides read TGTGCCAGCAGCTTAGATACTAACTATGGCTACACCTTC.